This T cell receptor (beta chain) was sequenced during a study of CD4+ T cells in melanoma. Study-wide findings and caveats: Neoantigen-specific CD4+ T cells in melanoma reportedly had diverse differentiation states. A reported correlation linked neoantigen-specific CD4+ T cells to CD8+, macrophage and B cell function.

This table comes from immunoSEQ multiplex PCR, and its TCRdb copy is limited to in-frame clones, with some not included. The table has about 9,900 clones, roughly two thirds seen once. This clone is a singleton in its sample. Its specificity is not known. Germline V gene sequence: CDR1 MRHNA, CDR2 SNTAGT. The length of the CDR3 is 17 residues. The ends lost 0 bases at V and 5 bases at J; junction bases unmatched: 8. Sequenced: peripheral blood. This chain joins TRBV6-4 and TRBJ2-5; 11 nucleotides line up with TRBD2. The receptor's source is a human donor with melanoma. The CDR3 DNA reads TGTGCCAGCAGTGACTCGGGTAGCGGGGGGGCCGGGGAGACCCAGTACTTC. It specifies CASSDSGSGGAGETQYF.